This T cell receptor (beta chain) appears in the sequencing data of a study of control samples from healthy donors and cancer patients. The CDR3 totals 15 residues. Trimming stripped 0 bases from V and 2 bases from J, with 8 bases between. Germline V lookup: CDR1 LNHNV, CDR2 YYDKDF (reference sequence). TCRdb keeps only in-frame clones here, not all; method: immunoSEQ multiplex PCR. The sample holds 100,000 to 150,000 clones, about 90% seen once. The sequencing input was blood. The chain carries TRBV15 and TRBJ1-5; D is uncertain. The receptor comes from a woman in her forties or fifties in good health. Here the CDR3 reads CATSREPAGNQPQHF. The CDR3 nucleotides are TGTGCCACCAGCAGAGAACCAGCGGGCAATCAGCCCCAGCATTTT. The full variable domain, its missing parts supplied by reference TRBV15 and TRBJ1-5, is DAMVIQNPRYQVTQFGKPVTLSCSQTLNHNVMYWYQQKSSQAPKLLFHYYDKDFNNEADTPDNFQSRRPNTSFCFLDIRSPGLGDTAMYLCATSREPAGNQPQHFGDGTRLSIL.